This record looks at one T cell receptor (beta chain) sequence and its context. These data originate in a study of blood T cell repertoires in COVID-19. Profiled with immunoSEQ multiplex PCR; TCRdb holds only in-frame clones, not every one. The data show roughly 180,000 clones, with 75% to 90% seen just once and about 4.4% held by the top ten. CDR3 size: 15 residues. V was pared by 7 bases and J by 8 bases, with 19 bases between. CDR1 SGHRS and CDR2 YFSETQ come from the germline V gene. The gene calls are TRBV5-1 and TRBJ1-6; possible D gene TRBD1, 5 bases. The TCR comes from a woman in her forties or fifties who had recovered from COVID-19. The sequencing input was PBMCs or T cells enriched from blood (not recorded which). CDR3 amino acids: CASHAGGASDSPLHF. The CDR3 region has the DNA TGCGCCAGCCACGCGGGAGGGGCTTCTGATTCACCCCTCCACTTT.